This T cell receptor beta chain was retrieved from a study of technical replicates of blood from four donors. Trimming stripped 8 bases from V and 11 bases from J, with 24 bases between. The germline V gene has CDR1 LNHDA and CDR2 SQIVND (reference sequence). The CDR3 contains 14 residues. Only in-frame clones appear in the TCRdb table, and some are missing; sequencing was by immunoSEQ multiplex PCR. This table holds 65,000 to 95,000 clones, around 94% found once. The genes are TRBV19 and TRBJ1-1; D possibly corresponds to TRBD1 (6 bases). The clonotype was recovered from a human donor in good health. Sequenced: T cells isolated from PBMCs. CDR3 nucleotide sequence: TGTGCCAGTGGACCAACCGGGACACCCCTCGGGGCTTTCTTT. It translates to CASGPTGTPLGAFF.